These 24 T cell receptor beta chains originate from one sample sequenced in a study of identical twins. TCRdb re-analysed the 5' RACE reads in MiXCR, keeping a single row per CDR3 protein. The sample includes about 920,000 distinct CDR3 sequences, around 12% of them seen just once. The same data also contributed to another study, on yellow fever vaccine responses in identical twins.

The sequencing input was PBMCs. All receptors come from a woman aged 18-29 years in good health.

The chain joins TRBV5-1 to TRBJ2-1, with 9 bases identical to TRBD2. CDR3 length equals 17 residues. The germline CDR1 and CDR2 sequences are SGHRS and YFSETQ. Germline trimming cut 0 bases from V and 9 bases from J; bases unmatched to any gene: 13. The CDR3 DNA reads TGCGCCAGCAGCTTGGCTCTGGCTAGCGGGAAACTTTCTGAGCAGTTCTTC. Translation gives CASSLALASGKLSEQFF.

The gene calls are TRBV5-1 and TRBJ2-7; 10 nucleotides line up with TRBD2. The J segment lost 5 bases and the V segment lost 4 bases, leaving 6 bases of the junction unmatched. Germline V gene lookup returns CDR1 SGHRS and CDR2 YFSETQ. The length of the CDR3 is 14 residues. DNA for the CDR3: TGCGCCAGCAGCCTCGAGCGGGAGGGCGACGAGCAGTACTTC. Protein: CASSLEREGDEQYF.

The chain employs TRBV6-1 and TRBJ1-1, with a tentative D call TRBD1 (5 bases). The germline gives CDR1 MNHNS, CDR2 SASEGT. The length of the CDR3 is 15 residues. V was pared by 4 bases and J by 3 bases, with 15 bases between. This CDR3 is CASSADSRKYTEAFF. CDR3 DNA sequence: TGTGCCAGCAGTGCAGACAGCCGGAAGTACACTGAAGCTTTCTTT.

The CDR3 here is CASSQVDLRGETQYF. The CDR3 DNA reads as TGTGCCAGCAGCCAAGTCGATCTCAGGGGAGAGACCCAGTACTTC. The gene calls are TRBV3-1 and TRBJ2-5, with D tentatively TRBD1 (6 bases). This CDR3 has 15 amino acids. CDR1 and CDR2 from the germline V gene are LGHDT and YNNKEL (reference sequence). The germline V and J ends were trimmed by 1 base and 4 bases, with 13 bases remaining between them.

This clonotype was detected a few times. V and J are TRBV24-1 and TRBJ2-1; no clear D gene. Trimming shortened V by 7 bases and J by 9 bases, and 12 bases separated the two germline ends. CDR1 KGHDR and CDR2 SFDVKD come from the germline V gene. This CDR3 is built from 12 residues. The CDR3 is CATSDGPREQFF. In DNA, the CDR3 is TGTGCCACCAGCGACGGGCCGCGTGAGCAGTTCTTC.

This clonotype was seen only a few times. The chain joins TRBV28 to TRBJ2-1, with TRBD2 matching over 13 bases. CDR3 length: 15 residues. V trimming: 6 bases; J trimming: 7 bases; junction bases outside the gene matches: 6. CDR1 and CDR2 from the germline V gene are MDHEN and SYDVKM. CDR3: CASRTSGRPSNEQFF. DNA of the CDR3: TGTGCCAGCAGGACTAGCGGGAGGCCTTCGAATGAGCAGTTCTTC.

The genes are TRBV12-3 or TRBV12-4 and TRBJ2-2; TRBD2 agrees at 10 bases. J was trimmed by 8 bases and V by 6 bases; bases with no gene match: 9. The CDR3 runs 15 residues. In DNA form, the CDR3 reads TGTGCCAGCAGCCCTAGCGGGAGATCAGCTGGGGAGCTGTTTTTT. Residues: CASSPSGRSAGELFF.

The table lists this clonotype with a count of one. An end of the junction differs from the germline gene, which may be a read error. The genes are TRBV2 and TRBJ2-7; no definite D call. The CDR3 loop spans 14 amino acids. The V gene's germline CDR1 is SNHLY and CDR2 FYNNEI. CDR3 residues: CAISERSPYYEQYF. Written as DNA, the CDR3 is TGTGCCATCAGTGAACGGTCCCCCTACTACGAGCAGTACTTC.

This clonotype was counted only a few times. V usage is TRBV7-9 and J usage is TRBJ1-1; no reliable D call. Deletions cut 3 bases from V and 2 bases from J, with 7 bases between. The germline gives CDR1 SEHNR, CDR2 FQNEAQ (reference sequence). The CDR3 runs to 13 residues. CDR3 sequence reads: CASSFGDNTEAFF. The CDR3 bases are TGTGCCAGCAGCTTCGGCGATAACACTGAAGCTTTCTTT.

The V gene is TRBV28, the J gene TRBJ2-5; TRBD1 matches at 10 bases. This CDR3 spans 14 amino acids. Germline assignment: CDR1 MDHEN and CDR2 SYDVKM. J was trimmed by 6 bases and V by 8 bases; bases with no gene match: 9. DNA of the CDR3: TGTGCCAGCCTGTCGGGACAGGGGATAAAGACCCAGTACTTC. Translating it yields CASLSGQGIKTQYF.

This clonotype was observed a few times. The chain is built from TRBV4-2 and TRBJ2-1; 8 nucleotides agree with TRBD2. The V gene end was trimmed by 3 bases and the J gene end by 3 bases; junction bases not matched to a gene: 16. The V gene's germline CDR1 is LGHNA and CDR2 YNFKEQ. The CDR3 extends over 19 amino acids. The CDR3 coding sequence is TGTGCCAGCAGCCAGGAGGCGGTAGCGGGATTGGGGAACTACAATGAGCAGTTCTTC. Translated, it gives CASSQEAVAGLGNYNEQFF.

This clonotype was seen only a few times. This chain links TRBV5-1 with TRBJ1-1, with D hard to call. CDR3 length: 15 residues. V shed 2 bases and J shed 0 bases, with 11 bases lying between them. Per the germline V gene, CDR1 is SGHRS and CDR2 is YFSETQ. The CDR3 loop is CASSFGRTVNTEAFF. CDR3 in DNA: TGCGCCAGCAGCTTTGGCCGGACGGTGAACACTGAAGCTTTCTTT.

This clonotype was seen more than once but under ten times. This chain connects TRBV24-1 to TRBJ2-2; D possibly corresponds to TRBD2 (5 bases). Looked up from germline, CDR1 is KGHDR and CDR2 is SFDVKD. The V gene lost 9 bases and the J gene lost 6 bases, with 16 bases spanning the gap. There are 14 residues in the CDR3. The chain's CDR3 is CATSVTAGAGELFF. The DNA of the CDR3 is TGTGCCACCTCAGTGACCGCGGGCGCCGGGGAGCTGTTTTTT.

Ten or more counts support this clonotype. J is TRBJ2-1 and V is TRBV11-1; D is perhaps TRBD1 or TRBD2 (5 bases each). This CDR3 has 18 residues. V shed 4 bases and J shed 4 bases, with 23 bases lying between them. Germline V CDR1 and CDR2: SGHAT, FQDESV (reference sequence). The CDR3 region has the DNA TGTGCCAGCAGCTCAACGGGGCTGCAGATCCCTCCATACAATGAGCAGTTCTTC. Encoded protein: CASSSTGLQIPPYNEQFF. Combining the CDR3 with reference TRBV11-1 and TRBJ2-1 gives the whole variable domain EAEVAQSPRYKITEKSQAVAFWCDPISGHATLYWYRQILGQGPELLVQFQDESVVDDSQLPKDRFSAERLKGVDSTLKIQPAELGDSAMYLCASSSTGLQIPPYNEQFFGPGTRLTVL.

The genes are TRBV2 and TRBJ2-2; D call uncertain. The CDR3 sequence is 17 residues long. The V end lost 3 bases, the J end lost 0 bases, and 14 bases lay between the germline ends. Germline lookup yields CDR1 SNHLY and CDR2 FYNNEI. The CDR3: CASSESVSYANTGELFF. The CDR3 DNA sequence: TGTGCCAGCAGTGAGTCAGTCTCTTACGCGAACACCGGGGAGCTGTTTTTT. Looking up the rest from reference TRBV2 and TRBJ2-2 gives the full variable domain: EPEVTQTPSHQVTQMGQEVILRCVPISNHLYFYWYRQILGQKVEFLVSFYNNEISEKSEIFDDQFSVERPDGSNFTLKIRSTKLEDSAMYFCASSESVSYANTGELFFGEGSRLTVL.

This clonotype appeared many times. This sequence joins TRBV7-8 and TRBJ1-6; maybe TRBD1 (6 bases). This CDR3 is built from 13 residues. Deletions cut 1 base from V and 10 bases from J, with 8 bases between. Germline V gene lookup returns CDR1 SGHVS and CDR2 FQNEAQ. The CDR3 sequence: CASSLGGGSPLHF. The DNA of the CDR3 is TGTGCCAGCAGCTTAGGGGGGGGCTCACCCCTCCACTTT.

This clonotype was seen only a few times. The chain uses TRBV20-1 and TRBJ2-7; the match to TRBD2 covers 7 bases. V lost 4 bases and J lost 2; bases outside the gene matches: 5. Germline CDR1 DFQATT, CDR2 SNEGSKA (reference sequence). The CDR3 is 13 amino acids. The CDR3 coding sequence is TGCAGTGCTACCCGGGACTACACCTACGAGCAGTACGTC. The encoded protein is CSATRDYTYEQYV.

The CDR3 DNA reads TGTGCCAGCAGTGCCCAGGGGATTTCGACGAATGAGCAGTTCTTC. This sequence encodes CASSAQGISTNEQFF. V gene TRBV2 combines with J gene TRBJ2-1, with D possibly matching TRBD1 (6 bases). The germline V and J ends were trimmed by 4 bases and 7 bases, with 17 bases remaining between them. This CDR3 has 15 residues. The germline V gene encodes CDR1 SNHLY and CDR2 FYNNEI.

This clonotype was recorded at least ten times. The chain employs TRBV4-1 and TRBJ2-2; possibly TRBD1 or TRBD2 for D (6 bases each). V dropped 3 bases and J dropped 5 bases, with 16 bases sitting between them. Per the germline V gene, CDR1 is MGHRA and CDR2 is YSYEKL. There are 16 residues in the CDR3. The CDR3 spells CASSQRGAQGTGELFF. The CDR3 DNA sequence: TGCGCCAGCAGCCAGAGGGGGGCCCAGGGGACCGGGGAGCTGTTTTTT.

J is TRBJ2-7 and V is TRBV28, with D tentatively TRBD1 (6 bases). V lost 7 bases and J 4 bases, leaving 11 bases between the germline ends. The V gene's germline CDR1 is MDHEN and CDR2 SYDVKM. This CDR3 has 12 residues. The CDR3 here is CASKQGLYEQYF. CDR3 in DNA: TGTGCCAGCAAACAGGGTTTGTACGAGCAGTACTTC.

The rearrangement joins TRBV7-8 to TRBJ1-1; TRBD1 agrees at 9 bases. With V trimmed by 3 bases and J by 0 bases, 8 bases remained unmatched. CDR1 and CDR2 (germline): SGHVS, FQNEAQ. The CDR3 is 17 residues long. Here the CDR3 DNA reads TGTGCCAGCAGCTTTCGACAGGGGGGGAACATGAACACTGAAGCTTTCTTT. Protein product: CASSFRQGGNMNTEAFF.

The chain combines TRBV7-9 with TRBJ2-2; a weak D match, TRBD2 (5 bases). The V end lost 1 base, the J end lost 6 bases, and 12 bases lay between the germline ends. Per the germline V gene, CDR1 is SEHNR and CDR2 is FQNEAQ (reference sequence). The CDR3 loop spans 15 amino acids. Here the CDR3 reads CASSLEWEPSGELFF. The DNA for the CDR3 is TGTGCCAGCAGCTTAGAGTGGGAGCCGTCCGGGGAGCTGTTTTTT.

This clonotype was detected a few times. The CDR3 is CASRAQLANTGELFF. For the CDR3, the DNA is TGTGCCAGCAGAGCTCAATTGGCGAACACCGGGGAGCTGTTTTTT. V gene TRBV11-2 combines with J gene TRBJ2-2; no definite D call. Germline V gives CDR1 SGHAT, CDR2 FQNNGV. Trimming pared 6 bases from V and 0 bases from J, leaving 11 bases between. The CDR3 is made up of 15 amino acids.

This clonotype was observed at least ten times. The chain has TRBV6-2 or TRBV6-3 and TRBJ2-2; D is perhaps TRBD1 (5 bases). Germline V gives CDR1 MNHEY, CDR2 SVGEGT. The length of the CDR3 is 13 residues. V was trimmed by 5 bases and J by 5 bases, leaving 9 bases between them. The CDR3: CASSSRVTGELFF. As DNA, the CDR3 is TGTGCCAGCAGTAGCAGGGTGACCGGGGAGCTGTTTTTT.